The source of this TCR beta chain is a study of T cell responses to AZD1222 COVID-19 vaccine. The data were produced by immunoSEQ multiplex PCR, yet TCRdb's version contains in-frame clones alone and is incomplete. The sample records over 65,000 clones, roughly nine tenths being singletons. The CDR3 consists of 13 residues. Germline V CDR1 and CDR2: SGDLS, YYNGEE. With 4 bases removed from V and 4 bases from J, the gap between germline ends came to 8 bases. The chain uses TRBV9 and TRBJ2-2, with D possibly TRBD1 on 5 matching bases. This receptor was identified in an adult in good health. The sample consisted of peripheral blood, taken on day 0 of AZD1222 vaccination. The DNA for the CDR3 is TGTGCCAGCAGCAGGGGTTCCACCGGGGAGCTGTTTTTT. The encoded protein is CASSRGSTGELFF.